This entry describes one T cell receptor (beta chain). Its antigen remains unidentified. This sample stems from a study of Tregs in tolerant kidney transplant recipients. Germline loops: CDR1 SEHNR, CDR2 FQNEAQ (reference sequence). With 1 base removed from V and 1 base from J, the gap between germline ends came to 7 bases. The CDR3 is 14 amino acids. The data were produced by immunoSEQ multiplex PCR, yet TCRdb's version contains in-frame clones alone and is incomplete. There are 1,500 to 2,000 clones in the sample; about 40% occur only once, and under 30% lies in the top ten. The sample taken for sequencing was Tregs from blood cultured with allogeneic cells. This chain uses TRBV7-9 with TRBJ1-1; a weak D match, TRBD1 (6 bases). This receptor was identified in a human patient who received a combined kidney and bone marrow transplant. The T cells may come from the graft donor. CDR3 region: CASSLVRGNTEAFF. The CDR3 nucleotides are TGTGCCAGCAGCTTAGTCAGGGGGAACACTGAAGCTTTCTTT.